The 29 T cell receptor beta chains below come from one sample, sequenced in a study of T-cell reconstitution after alpha-beta-depleted transplantation in children. Unique molecular identifiers featured in how the TCRbeta library was prepared. TCRdb recomputed calls from the PCR reads with MiXCR, one row per CDR3 protein. The sample records roughly 300,000 distinct CDR3 sequences, under 14% being singletons. The input for sequencing was peripheral blood, taken 180 days after TCRalphabeta/CD19-depleted stem cell transplant. The receptor source for this set is a male patient between 2 and 15 years old who had a stem cell transplant for chronic granulomatous disease, so the T cells may come from the graft donor.

Comment on this clonotype: This may be a read error, as it is one base from a much larger clone. The J gene is TRBJ2-1, the V gene TRBV20-1, with unresolved D. The CDR3 has 12 amino acids. Germline values: CDR1 DFQATT, CDR2 SNEGSKA (reference sequence). The CDR3 sequence is CSAKSSYNKQFF. The CDR3 coding sequence is TGCAGTGCTAAGAGCTCCTACAATAAGCAGTTCTTC.

This clonotype occurred many times. V is TRBV12-3 or TRBV12-4 and J is TRBJ2-2; the D call may be TRBD1 or TRBD2 (5 bases each). The CDR3 extends over 16 amino acids. V was shortened by 5 bases and J by 5 bases, with 18 bases between the two germline ends. The CDR3 DNA follows: TGTGCCAGCAGTCCGTGGGGCGGGCAACAAACCGGGGAGCTGTTTTTT. Its translation: CASSPWGGQQTGELFF.

This clonotype was found many times. V usage is TRBV4-1 and J usage is TRBJ2-3; 11 bases line up with TRBD2. The CDR3 runs to 17 residues. V trimming: 3 bases; J trimming: 0 bases; junction bases outside the gene matches: 5. Germline V gene lookup returns CDR1 MGHRA and CDR2 YSYEKL. The CDR3 nucleotides read TGCGCCAGCAGCCACGATTGGACTAGCGGGAGCACAGATACGCAGTATTTT. Amino acid sequence: CASSHDWTSGSTDTQYF.

As to this clonotype: Since a much larger clone is just one base distant, this may be a read error. The chain joins TRBV12-3 or TRBV12-4 to TRBJ2-1; D is undetermined. CDR3 size: 14 residues. The CDR3 DNA reads TGTACCAGCAGTTTAGTTTGGGAACCCAGGGAGCAGTTCTTC. Protein: CTSSLVWEPREQFF.

This clonotype has a count of ten or more. This chain links TRBV4-3 with TRBJ2-1; 9 nucleotides align to TRBD2. Unmatched junction bases numbered 1, after V lost 1 base and J lost 0 bases. This CDR3 contains 16 residues. Looked up from germline, CDR1 is LGHNA and CDR2 is YSLEER. The CDR3 DNA reads as TGCGCCAGCAGCCAAGTAGCGGGGGCCTCCTACAATGAGCAGTTCTTC. Residues: CASSQVAGASYNEQFF.

This clonotype came up many times. CDR3 region: CSAIITDTQYF. The CDR3 nucleotides read TGCAGTGCTATTATCACAGATACGCAGTATTTT. The chain has TRBV20-1 and TRBJ2-3, with no clear D. V was clipped by 4 bases and J by 2 bases, with 4 bases between them. The CDR3 spans 11 residues. CDR1 is DFQATT, CDR2 SNEGSKA, per germline (reference sequence).

This clonotype showed up many times. The chain links TRBV4-1 to TRBJ2-7; 7 positions agree with TRBD2. The CDR3 spans 15 residues. Per germline, CDR1 MGHRA and CDR2 YSYEKL. V was pared by 0 bases and J by 0 bases, with 2 bases of the junction left unmatched. CDR3 DNA sequence: TGCGCCAGCAGCCAAGAGCTAGCGGTCTCCTACGAGCAGTACTTC. It is translated as CASSQELAVSYEQYF.

About this clonotype itself: A clone one base away is much larger, so this may be a read error. The J gene is TRBJ2-1, the V gene TRBV5-1; D not resolved. This CDR3 region has 15 residues. Trimming took 1 base from V and 5 from J, leaving 13 bases between them. Looked up from germline, CDR1 is SGHRS and CDR2 is YFSETQ. The CDR3 here is CASSLLLPGNNEQFF. The CDR3 nucleotides are TGCGCCAGCAGCTTGCTTCTACCAGGAAACAATGAGCAGTTCTTC.

This clonotype was recorded many times. The chain is built from TRBV5-5 and TRBJ2-1; 7 positions agree with TRBD2. The germline CDR1 and CDR2 sequences are SGHKS and YYEKEE (reference sequence). The V and J ends lost 2 bases and 8 bases, in that order; junction bases with no gene match: 10. CDR3 length: 15 residues. Here the CDR3 DNA reads TGTGCCAGCAGCTTATCCGCGGGGGTTTCATATGAGCAGTTCTTC. The encoded protein is CASSLSAGVSYEQFF.

This clonotype came up many times. J is TRBJ2-2 and V is TRBV7-9; D is possibly TRBD1 (5 bases). V was trimmed by 2 bases and J by 4 bases, leaving 11 bases between them. CDR3 length: 15 amino acids. The germline V gene has CDR1 SEHNR and CDR2 FQNEAQ (reference sequence). CDR3 loop: CASSLFQGITGELFF. CDR3 nucleotides: TGTGCCAGCAGCTTATTTCAGGGTATCACCGGGGAGCTGTTTTTT.

This clonotype was seen ten or more times. The V and J genes are TRBV14 and TRBJ2-5; the D is unclear. Trimming removed 1 base at V and 3 bases at J, with 9 bases between. This CDR3 contains 14 residues. Germline V CDR1 and CDR2: SGHDN, FVKESK. The CDR3 is CASSQGVWEETQYF. The CDR3 nucleotides read TGTGCCAGCAGCCAAGGTGTCTGGGAAGAGACCCAGTACTTC.

This clonotype was recorded many times. The CDR3 sequence is CASSPRTSGDTDTQYF. The CDR3 DNA reads as TGTGCCAGCAGTCCCCGGACTAGCGGGGACACAGATACGCAGTATTTT. The chain is built from TRBV12-3 or TRBV12-4 and TRBJ2-3; TRBD2 aligns across 12 bases. V was clipped by 5 bases and J by 2 bases; unmatched bases: 5. The CDR3 runs 16 residues.

For this clonotype: A much larger clone lies one base from this, so it may be a read error. CDR3 amino acids: CTSSLYSFEQYF. In DNA form, the CDR3 reads TGTACCAGCAGTTTATACAGTTTTGAGCAGTACTTC. The chain employs TRBV28 and TRBJ2-7; D is ambiguous. The CDR3 is 12 amino acids. Germline V CDR1 and CDR2: MDHEN, SYDVKM.

This clonotype came up many times. This sequence joins TRBV21-1 and TRBJ1-1; the table's TRBD1 call for D was not verified on the DNA. TRBV21-1 is an annotated pseudogene. There are 16 residues in the CDR3. Written as DNA, the CDR3 is TGTGCCAGCAGGCCCGGGTCCGGGACACCGAACACTGAAGCTTTCTTT. Translated: CASRPGSGTPNTEAFF.

This clonotype was seen many times. The chain employs TRBV5-1 and TRBJ2-1, with 15 bases fitting TRBD2. Germline CDR1 reads SGHRS; CDR2 reads YFSETQ. The CDR3 runs 18 residues. V trimming: 3 bases; J trimming: 2 bases; junction bases outside the gene matches: 6. CDR3 in DNA: TGCGCCAGCAGCTCAGGACTAGCGGGGGGGTCCGCCTACAATGAGCAGTTCTTC. It encodes CASSSGLAGGSAYNEQFF.

At least ten counts were recorded for this clonotype. The chain links TRBV7-2 to TRBJ2-5, with 7 bases matching TRBD1. J gave up 2 bases and V 7 bases, and 7 bases lay outside the gene matches. CDR1 is SGHTA, CDR2 FQGNSA, per germline. The CDR3 has 14 amino acids. This chain's CDR3 is CASTVSRGQETQYF. The CDR3 DNA is TGTGCCAGCACTGTTTCCAGGGGGCAAGAGACCCAGTACTTC.

The sample holds many counts of this clonotype. V is TRBV4-1 and J is TRBJ1-5, with D possibly matching TRBD1 (6 bases). CDR1 MGHRA and CDR2 YSYEKL come from the germline V gene. This CDR3 has 18 residues. V lost 3 bases to trimming and J lost 4 bases, with 22 bases between them. CDR3: CASSHIKTPGGGNQPQHF. The CDR3 bases are TGCGCCAGCAGCCATATAAAGACCCCGGGAGGGGGAAATCAGCCCCAGCATTTT.

This CDR3 reads CASSPRDITGNTIYF. CDR3 nucleotide sequence: TGTGCCAGCAGCCCCCGGGACATAACTGGAAACACCATATATTTT. This chain uses TRBV11-2 with TRBJ1-3; D perhaps matches TRBD1 (6 bases). V dropped 5 bases and J dropped 2 bases, with 13 bases sitting between them. The CDR3 contains 15 residues. CDR1 SGHAT and CDR2 FQNNGV come from the germline V gene.

The sample holds many counts of this clonotype. The chain uses TRBV6-1 and TRBJ2-7; 8 positions match TRBD1. V lost 10 bases and J lost 0; bases outside the gene matches: 5. Germline CDR1 MNHNS, CDR2 SASEGT. The CDR3 length is 13 residues. CDR3 region: CATGTGSSYEQYF. The CDR3 DNA reads as TGTGCCACCGGGACAGGAAGCTCCTACGAGCAGTACTTC.

The V call is TRBV7-6, the J call TRBJ2-2, with 8 bases matching TRBD2. Germline V lookup: CDR1 SGHVS, CDR2 FNYEAQ. V gave up 3 bases and J gave up 13 bases; unmatched junction bases: 13. CDR3 length: 15 amino acids. Written as DNA, the CDR3 is TGTGCCAGCAGCTTCCGGCGGGAGGTACTCCGGGTGCTGTTTTTT. Its translation is CASSFRREVLRVLFF.

At least ten counts were recorded for this clonotype. The chain is built from TRBV7-2 and TRBJ2-7, with no clear D. The V end was cut by 1 base, the J end by 0 bases, with 7 bases between. CDR1 and CDR2 from the germline V gene are SGHTA and FQGNSA. The CDR3 is 14 residues long. CDR3 DNA: TGTGCCAGCAGCTTAGACCCCCACTCCTACGAGCAGTACTTC. Translated, it gives CASSLDPHSYEQYF.

This clonotype was seen ten or more times. The chain carries TRBV20-1 and TRBJ2-1; TRBD1 might be the D (6 bases). V lost 5 bases and J 3 bases, leaving 14 bases between the germline ends. This CDR3 has 14 residues. CDR1 is DFQATT and CDR2 is SNEGSKA in the germline V gene (reference sequence). The CDR3 loop reads CSAAGARYYNEQFF. In DNA form, the CDR3 reads TGCAGTGCTGCAGGGGCGAGATACTACAATGAGCAGTTCTTC.

This clonotype was seen a few times. This chain uses TRBV20-1 with TRBJ2-1; D uncertain. CDR3 length equals 11 residues. Germline V gene lookup returns CDR1 DFQATT and CDR2 SNEGSKA (reference sequence). V shed 0 bases and J shed 10 bases, with 7 bases lying between them. The chain's CDR3 is CSARDKREQFF. The CDR3 DNA is TGCAGTGCTAGAGATAAGCGCGAGCAGTTCTTC.

This clonotype was observed many times. The chain has TRBV30 and TRBJ2-7, with D maybe TRBD2 (6 bases). V dropped 0 bases and J dropped 8 bases, with 20 bases sitting between them. CDR1 is GTSNPN, CDR2 SVGIG, per germline (reference sequence). CDR3 size: 15 residues. The CDR3 nucleotides are TGTGCCTGGAGTGTACTACTAGCCTACACGGAGAAGCAGTACTTC. It is translated as CAWSVLLAYTEKQYF.

This clonotype was counted ten times or more. The chain combines TRBV18 with TRBJ2-5, with D unresolved. V shed 2 bases and J shed 1 base, with 14 bases lying between them. The germline V gene has CDR1 KGHSH and CDR2 LQKENI. This CDR3 is built from 16 residues. CDR3 DNA sequence: TGTGCCAGCTCACCATACTACCGGACGGTCCAAGAGACCCAGTACTTC. It translates to CASSPYYRTVQETQYF.

At least ten counts were recorded for this clonotype. The rearrangement links TRBV6-5 to TRBJ2-1; no reliable D call. The germline CDR1 and CDR2 sequences are MNHEY and SVGAGI. Trimming left V 0 bases short and J 7 bases short, with 16 bases between. The length of the CDR3 is 16 residues. The CDR3 is CASSYSFVSATNEQFF. In nucleotides, the CDR3 is TGTGCCAGCAGTTACTCGTTCGTGTCTGCCACGAATGAGCAGTTCTTC.

Points on this clonotype: One end of the junction fails to match germline, which may point to a read error. The CDR3 sequence is CTSSPYGFLAREGRETQYF. The CDR3 bases are TGTACCAGCAGTCCCTATGGATTTCTGGCTCGGGAGGGGAGGGAGACCCAGTACTTC. The rearrangement joins TRBV12-3 or TRBV12-4 to TRBJ2-5; 8 bases map to TRBD2. The CDR3 sequence is 19 residues long.

The rearrangement uses TRBV7-6 and TRBJ2-5; D is undetermined. CDR1 and CDR2 (germline): SGHVS, FNYEAQ. The CDR3 has 14 amino acids. V lost 5 bases to trimming and J lost 0 bases, with 10 bases between them. CDR3 nucleotides: TGTGCCAGCAGCCCACAAAAGTACCAAGAGACCCAGTACTTC. This codes for CASSPQKYQETQYF.

This clonotype was observed at least ten times. The chain is built from TRBV10-3 and TRBJ2-7; perhaps D is TRBD1 or TRBD2 (6 bases each). CDR1 is ENHRY, CDR2 SYGVKD, per germline. Trimming cost V 3 bases and J 9 bases, with 18 bases left between them. This CDR3 has 14 amino acids. The CDR3 loop is CAISDPGAKSWQYF. The CDR3 DNA is TGTGCCATCAGTGATCCGGGGGCGAAGTCATGGCAGTACTTC.